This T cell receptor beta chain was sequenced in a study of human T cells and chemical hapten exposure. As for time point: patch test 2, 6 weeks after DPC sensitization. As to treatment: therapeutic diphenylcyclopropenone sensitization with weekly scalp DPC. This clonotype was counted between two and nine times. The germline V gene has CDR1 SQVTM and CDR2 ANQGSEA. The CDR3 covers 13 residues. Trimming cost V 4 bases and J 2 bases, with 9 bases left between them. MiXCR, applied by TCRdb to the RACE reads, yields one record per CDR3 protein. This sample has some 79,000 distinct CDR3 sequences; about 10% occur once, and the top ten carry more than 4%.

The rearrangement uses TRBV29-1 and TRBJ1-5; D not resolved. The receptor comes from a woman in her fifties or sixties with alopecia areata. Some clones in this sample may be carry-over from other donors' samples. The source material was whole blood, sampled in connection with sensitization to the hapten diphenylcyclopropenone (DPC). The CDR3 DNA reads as TGCAGCGTTGGGACGTCGGGCAATCAGCCCCAGCATTTT. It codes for CSVGTSGNQPQHF.